Listed below are T cell receptor beta chains from one sample, sequenced in a study of blood T cell repertoires in COVID-19. Data came from immunoSEQ multiplex PCR; TCRdb stores just in-frame clones and leaves some out. The data hold 250,000 to 350,000 clones, with roughly 90% observed a single time. The sample taken for sequencing was PBMCs or T cells enriched from blood (not recorded which). The receptors come from a woman in her 30s who had recovered from COVID-19. Both conserved end residues are part of each CDR3. Fields, in order: J gene, V gene, CDR3 protein.

J: TRBJ1-4; V: TRBV6-5; CDR3: CASSYSIGSKLFF
J: TRBJ2-5; V: TRBV28; CDR3: CAGMDSHQETQYF
J: TRBJ1-1; V: TRBV9; CDR3: CASSRGQGGTEAFF
J: TRBJ2-7; V: TRBV10-3; CDR3: CAALAASYEQYF
J: TRBJ2-1; V: TRBV25-1; CDR3: CASSGGGTSGLYNEQFF
J: TRBJ2-7; V: TRBV12-1; CDR3: CASSCQSGSPLAEQYF
J: TRBJ1-1; V: TRBV4-1; CDR3: CASSRAGSMNTEAFF
J: TRBJ1-2; V: TRBV29-1; CDR3: CSVEGPQSAKTLGRIYGYTF
J: TRBJ1-4; V: TRBV6-5; CDR3: CASSRDRGNEKLFF
J: TRBJ2-1; V: TRBV7-2; CDR3: CASSLQRVGFPEQFF
J: TRBJ2-3; V: TRBV27; CDR3: CASSPNLAQGADTQYF
J: TRBJ2-3; V: TRBV7-8; CDR3: CASSLSRQGAWADTQYF
J: TRBJ1-5; V: TRBV30; CDR3: CAWSHPGQGDSQPQHF
J: TRBJ1-5; V: TRBV6-2/TRBV6-3; CDR3: CASSFGTGGGQPQHF
J: TRBJ2-1; V: TRBV28; CDR3: CASSFPTSGRLNEQFF
J: TRBJ2-1; V: TRBV5-6; CDR3: CASSLAFEQFF
J: TRBJ2-6; V: TRBV6-5; CDR3: CASSYSGAGANVLTF
J: TRBJ1-1; V: TRBV7-2; CDR3: CASSFKPTEAFF
J: TRBJ1-1; V: TRBV19; CDR3: CASSIIAGVLTTEAFF
J: TRBJ2-5; V: TRBV28; CDR3: CASRTPFPETQYF
J: TRBJ1-2; V: TRBV5-1; CDR3: CASSQTSSGDREGYTF
J: TRBJ1-1; V: TRBV19; CDR3: CASSTTGVNTEAFF
J: TRBJ1-1; V: TRBV19; CDR3: CASSTHREGEAFF
J: TRBJ1-2; V: TRBV9; CDR3: CASSVDSYGYTF
J: TRBJ1-5; V: TRBV10-2; CDR3: CASRSAGNQPQHF
J: TRBJ2-7; V: TRBV5-1; CDR3: CASSSFYEQYF
J: TRBJ1-6; V: TRBV11-2; CDR3: CASGPSTNLNSPLHF
J: TRBJ2-3; V: TRBV10-3; CDR3: CAISEQRAGRGDTQYF
J: TRBJ2-7; V: TRBV6-1; CDR3: CASSEALDSSYEQYF
J: TRBJ2-1; V: TRBV7-2; CDR3: CASSLLGRGRNEQFF
J: TRBJ1-1; V: TRBV27; CDR3: CASSWDRGSVAFF
J: TRBJ2-5; V: TRBV19; CDR3: CASSTGQWGETQYF
J: TRBJ1-4; V: TRBV18; CDR3: CASSPDRATNEKLFF
J: TRBJ2-7; V: TRBV6-2/TRBV6-3; CDR3: CASSYPGLAGQLSYEQYF
J: TRBJ2-1; V: TRBV19; CDR3: CASSRLAGGPNEQFF
J: TRBJ1-1; V: TRBV5-4; CDR3: CASSLIGSHTEAFF
J: TRBJ1-5; V: TRBV6-2/TRBV6-3; CDR3: CASSSGQGDNQPQHF
J: TRBJ1-4; V: TRBV28; CDR3: CASSPPRTGGGEKLFF
J: TRBJ2-3; V: TRBV6-4; CDR3: CASSETSVVDTQYF
J: TRBJ2-7; V: TRBV15; CDR3: CATSRDRSGDRYEQYF
J: TRBJ2-1; V: TRBV4-3; CDR3: CASSQDGQGAYNEQFF
J: TRBJ2-3; V: TRBV9; CDR3: CASSGPRGMVGVFPDTQYF
J: TRBJ1-4; V: TRBV10-1; CDR3: CASSEGGSGF
J: TRBJ2-7; V: TRBV27; CDR3: CASSPRTSGMWSYEQYF
J: TRBJ2-3; V: TRBV5-1; CDR3: CASSLAETSGSTDTQYF
J: TRBJ1-1; V: TRBV6-6; CDR3: CASSNTGGADTEAFF
J: TRBJ2-5; V: TRBV9; CDR3: CASSATLGRQETQYF
J: TRBJ1-6; V: TRBV28; CDR3: CASSPPTGRNNSPLHF
J: TRBJ1-2; V: TRBV15; CDR3: CATGPTGVDGYTF
J: TRBJ1-4; V: TRBV27; CDR3: CASSSYLGGNEKLFF
J: TRBJ1-2; V: TRBV9; CDR3: CASSVQGNYGYTF
J: TRBJ1-3; V: TRBV23-1; CDR3: CATPLRTRAGNTIYF
J: TRBJ1-1; V: TRBV5-1; CDR3: CASSSSGGGFSEAFF
J: TRBJ2-1; V: TRBV28; CDR3: CASSPRQLVSYNEQFF
J: TRBJ2-7; V: TRBV5-1; CDR3: CASSIPTSGGFYEQYF
J: TRBJ2-3; V: TRBV6-5; CDR3: CASSPLAGGGDTQYF
J: TRBJ1-4; V: TRBV21-1; CDR3: CASSSWGLYEKLFF
J: TRBJ1-6; V: TRBV2; CDR3: CASSEGQGISPLHF
J: TRBJ2-2; V: TRBV29-1; CDR3: CSVGGRQGESAGELFF